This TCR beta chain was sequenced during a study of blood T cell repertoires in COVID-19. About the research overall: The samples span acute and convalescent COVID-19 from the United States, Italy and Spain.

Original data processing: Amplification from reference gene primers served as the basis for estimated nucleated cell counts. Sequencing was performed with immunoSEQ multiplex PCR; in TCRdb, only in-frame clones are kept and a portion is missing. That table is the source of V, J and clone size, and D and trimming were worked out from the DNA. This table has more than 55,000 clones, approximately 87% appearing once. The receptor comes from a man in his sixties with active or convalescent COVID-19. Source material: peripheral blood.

Here the CDR3 reads CASSLDNSPRGEKLFF. In DNA form, the CDR3 reads TGTGCCAGCAGCTTAGATAATTCACCCAGGGGTGAAAAACTGTTTTTT. This sequence joins TRBV7-2 and TRBJ1-4; weak D call: TRBD1 (6 bases). V was pared by 1 base and J by 7 bases, with 16 bases between. The CDR3 has 16 amino acids. CDR1 is SGHTA, CDR2 FQGNSA, per germline.